This note documents a single TCR beta chain sequence. Its antigen is not identified. Expressed TCRB transcripts were sequenced after all isolated RNA was converted to cDNA. Assay: immunoSEQ multiplex PCR; the TCRdb copy retains only in-frame clones and omits some. The sample includes approximately 100,000 clones, under 40% of them seen just once. Trimming cost V 0 bases and J 5 bases; bases outside gene matches: 12. The germline CDR1 and CDR2 sequences are LNHDA and SQIVND (reference sequence). The CDR3 covers 18 residues. The data derive from a study of beta chain features in type 1 diabetes. Study details: Examination spanned roughly 110 million sorted cells from all samples. Study results and caveats: In the patient group, naive, central memory and Treg TCRB repertoires seemed more alike than in the healthy donor group.

Sorted populations all had greater than 98% purity. Sequenced sample: stem cell memory CD4+ T cells from blood. V and J are TRBV19 and TRBJ2-5, with 10 bases fitting TRBD2. The origin of this receptor is a woman aged 18-35 years in good health. The CDR3, as DNA: TGTGCCAGTAGTATAGAGTGGGCTAGCGGGAGAGATTCGGAGACCCAGTACTTC. Its translation is CASSIEWASGRDSETQYF.